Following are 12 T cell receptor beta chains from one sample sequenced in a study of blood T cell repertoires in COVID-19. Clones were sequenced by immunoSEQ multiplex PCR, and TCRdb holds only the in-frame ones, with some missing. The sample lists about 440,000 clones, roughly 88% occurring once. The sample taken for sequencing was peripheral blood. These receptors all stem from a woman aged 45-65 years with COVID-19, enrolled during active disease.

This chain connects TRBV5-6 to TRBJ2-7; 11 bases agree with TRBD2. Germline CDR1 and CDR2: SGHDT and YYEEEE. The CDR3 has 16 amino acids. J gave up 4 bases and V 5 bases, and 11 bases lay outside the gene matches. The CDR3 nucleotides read TGTGCCAGCAGTCCAAATAGCGGGGGGGCCGGGTACGAGCAGTACTTC. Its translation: CASSPNSGGAGYEQYF.

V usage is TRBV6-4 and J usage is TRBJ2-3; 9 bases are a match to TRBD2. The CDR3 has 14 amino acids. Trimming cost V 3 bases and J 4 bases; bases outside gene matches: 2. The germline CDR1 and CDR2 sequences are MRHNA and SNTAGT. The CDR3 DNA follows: TGTGCCAGCAGTGAGTTAGCGGGAGCAGATACGCAGTATTTT. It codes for CASSELAGADTQYF.

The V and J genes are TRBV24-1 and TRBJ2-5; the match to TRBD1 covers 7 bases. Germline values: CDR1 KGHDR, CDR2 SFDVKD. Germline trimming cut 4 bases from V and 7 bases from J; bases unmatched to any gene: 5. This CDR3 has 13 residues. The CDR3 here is CATSDRTGGTQYF. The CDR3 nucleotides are TGTGCCACCAGTGACCGGACAGGAGGGACCCAGTACTTC.

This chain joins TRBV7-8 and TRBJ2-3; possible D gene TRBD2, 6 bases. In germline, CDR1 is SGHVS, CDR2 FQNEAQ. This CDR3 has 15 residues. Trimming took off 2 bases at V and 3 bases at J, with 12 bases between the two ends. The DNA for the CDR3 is TGTGCCAGCAGCTTAATAGGCGGGGCGACAGATACGCAGTATTTT. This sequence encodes CASSLIGGATDTQYF.

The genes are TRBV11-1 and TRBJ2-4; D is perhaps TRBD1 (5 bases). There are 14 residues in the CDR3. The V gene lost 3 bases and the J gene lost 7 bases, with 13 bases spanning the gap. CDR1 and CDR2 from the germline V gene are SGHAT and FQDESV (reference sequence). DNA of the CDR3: TGTGCCAGCAGCTTTAGAGACAGAAAGAACATTCAGTACTTC. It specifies CASSFRDRKNIQYF.

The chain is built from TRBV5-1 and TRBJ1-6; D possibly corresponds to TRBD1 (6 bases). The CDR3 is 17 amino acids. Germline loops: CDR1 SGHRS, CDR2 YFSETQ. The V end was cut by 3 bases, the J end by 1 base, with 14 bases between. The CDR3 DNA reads TGCGCCAGCAGCTCAACATCAGGGGTATCCTATAATTCACCCCTCCACTTT. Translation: CASSSTSGVSYNSPLHF.

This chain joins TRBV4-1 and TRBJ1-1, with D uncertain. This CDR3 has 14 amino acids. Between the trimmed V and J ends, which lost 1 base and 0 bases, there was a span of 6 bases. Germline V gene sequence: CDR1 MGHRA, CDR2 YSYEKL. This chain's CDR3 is CASSQVVMNTEAFF. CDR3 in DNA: TGCGCCAGCAGCCAAGTAGTCATGAACACTGAAGCTTTCTTT.

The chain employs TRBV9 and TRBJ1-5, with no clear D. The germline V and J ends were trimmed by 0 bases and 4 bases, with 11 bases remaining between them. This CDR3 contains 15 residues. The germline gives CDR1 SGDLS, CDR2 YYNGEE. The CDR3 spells CASSVGAGENQPQHF. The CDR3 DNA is TGTGCCAGCAGCGTAGGAGCCGGTGAGAATCAGCCCCAGCATTTT.

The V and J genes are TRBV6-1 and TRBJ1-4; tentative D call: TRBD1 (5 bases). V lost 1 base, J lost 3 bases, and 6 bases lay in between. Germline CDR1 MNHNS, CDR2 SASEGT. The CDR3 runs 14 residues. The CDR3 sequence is CASSEEQANEKLFF. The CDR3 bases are TGTGCCAGCAGTGAAGAACAGGCTAATGAAAAACTGTTTTTT.

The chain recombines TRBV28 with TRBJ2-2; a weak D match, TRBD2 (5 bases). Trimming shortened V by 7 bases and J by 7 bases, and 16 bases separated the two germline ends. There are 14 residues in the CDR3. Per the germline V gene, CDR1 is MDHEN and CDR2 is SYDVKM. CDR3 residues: CASTSRVGRGELFF. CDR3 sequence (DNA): TGTGCCAGCACCTCGCGGGTAGGACGCGGGGAGCTGTTTTTT.

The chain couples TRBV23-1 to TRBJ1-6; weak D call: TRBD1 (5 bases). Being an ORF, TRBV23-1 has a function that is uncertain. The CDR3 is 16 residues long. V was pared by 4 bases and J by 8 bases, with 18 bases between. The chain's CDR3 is CASSLLLGDFYSPLHF. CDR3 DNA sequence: TGCGCCAGCAGTCTTTTATTAGGGGATTTTTATTCACCCCTCCACTTT.

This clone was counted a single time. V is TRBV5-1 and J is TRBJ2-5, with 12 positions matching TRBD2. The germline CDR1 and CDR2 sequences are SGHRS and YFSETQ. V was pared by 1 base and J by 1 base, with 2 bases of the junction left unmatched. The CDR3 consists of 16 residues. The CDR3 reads CASSLTSGGPQETQYF. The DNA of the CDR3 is TGCGCCAGCAGCTTGACTAGCGGGGGGCCCCAAGAGACCCAGTACTTC.